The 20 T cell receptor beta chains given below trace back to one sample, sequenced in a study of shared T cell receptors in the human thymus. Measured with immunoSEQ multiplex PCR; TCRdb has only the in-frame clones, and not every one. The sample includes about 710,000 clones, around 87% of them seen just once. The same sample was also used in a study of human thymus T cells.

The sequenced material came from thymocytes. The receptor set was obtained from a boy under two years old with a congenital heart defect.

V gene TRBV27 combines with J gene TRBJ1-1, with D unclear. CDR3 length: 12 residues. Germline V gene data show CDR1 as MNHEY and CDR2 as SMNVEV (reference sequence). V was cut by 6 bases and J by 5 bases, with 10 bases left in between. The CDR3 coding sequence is TGTGCCAGCAGGTCCGGAGGGACTGAAGCTTTCTTT. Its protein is CASRSGGTEAFF.

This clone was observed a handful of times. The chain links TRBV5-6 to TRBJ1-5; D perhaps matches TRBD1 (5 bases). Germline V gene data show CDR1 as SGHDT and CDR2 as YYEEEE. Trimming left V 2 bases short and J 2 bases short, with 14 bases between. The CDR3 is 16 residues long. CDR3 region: CASSLSLQGRNQPQHF. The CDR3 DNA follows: TGTGCCAGCAGCTTAAGTCTCCAGGGCCGCAATCAGCCCCAGCATTTT.

The CDR3 coding sequence is TGTGCCAGCATGGGCGGAGGGTCCGGGGCCAACGTCCTGACTTTC. Protein product: CASMGGGSGANVLTF. J is TRBJ2-6 and V is TRBV25-1; tentatively, D is TRBD2 (6 bases). Per the germline V gene, CDR1 is MGHDK and CDR2 is SYGVNS. With 7 bases removed from V and 4 bases from J, the gap between germline ends came to 14 bases. CDR3 length equals 15 residues.

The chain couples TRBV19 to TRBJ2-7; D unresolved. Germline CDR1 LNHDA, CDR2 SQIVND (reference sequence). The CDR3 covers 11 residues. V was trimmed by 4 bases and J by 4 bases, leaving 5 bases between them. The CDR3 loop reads CASSNRYEQYF. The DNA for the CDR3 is TGTGCCAGTAGTAACAGATACGAGCAGTACTTC.

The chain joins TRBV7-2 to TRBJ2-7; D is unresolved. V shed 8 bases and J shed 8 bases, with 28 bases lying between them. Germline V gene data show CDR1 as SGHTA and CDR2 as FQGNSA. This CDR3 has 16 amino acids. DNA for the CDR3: TGTGCCAGCGGATGCCTGAGTGGTGTGAGGTACGAGAAGCAGTACTTC. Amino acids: CASGCLSGVRYEKQYF.

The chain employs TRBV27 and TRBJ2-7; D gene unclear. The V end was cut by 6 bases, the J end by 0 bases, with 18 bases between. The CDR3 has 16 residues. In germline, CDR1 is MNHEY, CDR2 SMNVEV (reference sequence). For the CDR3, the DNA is TGTGCCAGCAGCCATCACCTGACTCCTCCCTCCTACGAGCAGTACTTC. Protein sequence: CASSHHLTPPSYEQYF.

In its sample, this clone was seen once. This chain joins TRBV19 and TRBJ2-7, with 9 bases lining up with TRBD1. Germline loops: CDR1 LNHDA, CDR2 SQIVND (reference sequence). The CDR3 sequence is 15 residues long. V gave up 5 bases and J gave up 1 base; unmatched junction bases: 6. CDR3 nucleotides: TGTGCCAGTAGTCCGGGACAGGGAGGGTCCTACGAGCAGTACTTC. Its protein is CASSPGQGGSYEQYF.

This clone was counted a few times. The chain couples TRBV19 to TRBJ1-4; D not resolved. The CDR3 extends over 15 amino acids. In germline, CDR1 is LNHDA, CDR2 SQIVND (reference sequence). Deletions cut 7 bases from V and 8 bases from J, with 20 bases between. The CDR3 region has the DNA TGTGCCAGTAAGAGTTGGGAGTCGGTAGGCGAAAAACTGTTTTTT. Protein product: CASKSWESVGEKLFF.

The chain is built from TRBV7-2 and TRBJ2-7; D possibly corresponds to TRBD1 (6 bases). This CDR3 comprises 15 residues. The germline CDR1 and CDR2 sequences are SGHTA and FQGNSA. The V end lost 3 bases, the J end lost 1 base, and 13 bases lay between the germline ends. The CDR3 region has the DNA TGTGCCAGCAGCTTCACAGGGAGTACGTCCTACGAGCAGTACTTC. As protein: CASSFTGSTSYEQYF.

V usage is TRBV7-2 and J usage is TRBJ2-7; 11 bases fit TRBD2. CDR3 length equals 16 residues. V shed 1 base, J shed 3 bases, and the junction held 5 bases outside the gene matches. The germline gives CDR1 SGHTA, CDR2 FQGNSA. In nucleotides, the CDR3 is TGTGCCAGCAGCTTAGAGGGGCTAGCGGGAGGCTACGAGCAGTACTTC. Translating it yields CASSLEGLAGGYEQYF.

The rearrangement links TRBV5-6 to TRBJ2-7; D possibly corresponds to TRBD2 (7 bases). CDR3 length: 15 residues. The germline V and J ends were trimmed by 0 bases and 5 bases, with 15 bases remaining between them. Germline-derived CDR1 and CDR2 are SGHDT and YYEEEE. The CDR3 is CASSLEGGGLDEQYF. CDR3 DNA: TGTGCCAGCAGCTTGGAAGGGGGAGGGTTGGACGAGCAGTACTTC.

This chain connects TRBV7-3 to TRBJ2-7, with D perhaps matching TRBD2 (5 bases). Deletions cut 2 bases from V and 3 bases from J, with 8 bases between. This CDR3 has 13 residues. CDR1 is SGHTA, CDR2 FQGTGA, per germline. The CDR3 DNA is TGTGCCAGCAGCTTACGGGGAAACTACGAGCAGTACTTC. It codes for CASSLRGNYEQYF.

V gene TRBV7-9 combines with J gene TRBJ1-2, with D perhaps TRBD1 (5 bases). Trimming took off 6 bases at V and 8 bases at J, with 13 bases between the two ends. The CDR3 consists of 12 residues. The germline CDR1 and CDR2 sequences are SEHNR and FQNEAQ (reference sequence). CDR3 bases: TGTGCCAGCAGTGATCAGGGCTACGGCTACACCTTC. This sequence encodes CASSDQGYGYTF.

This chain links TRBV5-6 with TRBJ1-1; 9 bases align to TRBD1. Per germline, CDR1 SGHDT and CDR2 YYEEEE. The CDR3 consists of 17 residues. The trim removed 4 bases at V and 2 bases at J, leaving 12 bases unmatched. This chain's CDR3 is CASSRPGQGGSNTEAFF. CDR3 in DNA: TGTGCCAGCAGCCGTCCGGGACAGGGAGGCAGTAACACTGAAGCTTTCTTT.

The CDR3 protein is CAWSGPEDSSMNTEAFF. The DNA for the CDR3 is TGTGCCTGGAGTGGCCCGGAGGACAGCTCCATGAACACTGAAGCTTTCTTT. The rearrangement joins TRBV30 to TRBJ1-1; a weak D match, TRBD1 (6 bases). CDR1 GTSNPN and CDR2 SVGIG come from the germline V gene (reference sequence). Deletions cut 1 base from V and 0 bases from J, with 18 bases between. This CDR3 region has 17 residues.

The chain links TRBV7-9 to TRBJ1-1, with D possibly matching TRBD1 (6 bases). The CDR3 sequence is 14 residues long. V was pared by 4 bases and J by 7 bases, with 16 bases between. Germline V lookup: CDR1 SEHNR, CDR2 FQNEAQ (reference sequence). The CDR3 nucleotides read TGTGCCAGCAGCTCGGTGGACAGATATTTTGAAGCTTTCTTT. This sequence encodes CASSSVDRYFEAFF.

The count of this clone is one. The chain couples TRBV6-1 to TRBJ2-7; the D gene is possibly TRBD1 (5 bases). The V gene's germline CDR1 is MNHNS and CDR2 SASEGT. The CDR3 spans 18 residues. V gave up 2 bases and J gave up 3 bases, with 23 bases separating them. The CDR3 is CASSERGAAGQGHYEQYF. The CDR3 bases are TGTGCCAGCAGTGAAAGGGGCGCGGCAGGTCAAGGTCACTACGAGCAGTACTTC.

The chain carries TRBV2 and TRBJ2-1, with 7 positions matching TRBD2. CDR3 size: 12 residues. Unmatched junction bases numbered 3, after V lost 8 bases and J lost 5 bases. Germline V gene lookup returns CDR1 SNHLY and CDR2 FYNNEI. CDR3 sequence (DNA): TGTGCCAGCGGGGGGGATGACAATGAGCAGTTCTTC. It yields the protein CASGGDDNEQFF.

CDR3 residues: CASSLNRGGATQYF. DNA for the CDR3: TGTGCCAGCAGTTTGAACCGCGGGGGGGCGACCCAGTACTTC. This chain uses TRBV27 with TRBJ2-5, with TRBD2 identical over 9 bases. V lost 3 bases to trimming and J lost 7 bases; unmatched junction nucleotides: 6. This CDR3 spans 14 amino acids. Germline V gene sequence: CDR1 MNHEY, CDR2 SMNVEV (reference sequence).

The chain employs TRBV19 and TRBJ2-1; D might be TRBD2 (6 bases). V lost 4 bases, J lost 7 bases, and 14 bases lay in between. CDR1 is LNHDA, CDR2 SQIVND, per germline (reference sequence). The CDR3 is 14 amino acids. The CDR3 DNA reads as TGTGCCAGTAGTAAGCCGGGACTCACGAATGAGCAGTTCTTC. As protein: CASSKPGLTNEQFF. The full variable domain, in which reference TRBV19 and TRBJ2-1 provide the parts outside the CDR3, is DGGITQSPKYLFRKEGQNVTLSCEQNLNHDAMYWYRQDPGQGLRLIYYSQIVNDFQKGDIAEGYSVSREKKESFPLTVTSAQKNPTAFYLCASSKPGLTNEQFFGPGTRLTVL.